This TCR beta chain was sequenced during a study of regulatory T cells in long-lasting Graves disease. Study information: Antithyroid drug use was under 3 months in newly diagnosed Graves' patients. Overall study findings and caveats: Persistent cases favored TRBV28, TRBJ1-2 and TRBJ2-5.

Construction of the TCR beta libraries employed iRepertoire HTBI primers in conjunction with Arm-PCR of CDR3 regions. In the study's own analysis: The samples included 60 to 75 TRBV and about 13 TRBJ segments. MiXCR was run by TCRdb on the multiplex PCR reads, yielding one entry per CDR3 protein. It is TCRdb's table, rather than the study itself, that gives the V and J calls and clone size. The profile shows approximately 400,000 distinct CDR3 sequences, 15% to 19% of them singletons. Regarding time point: newly diagnosed GD, antithyroid drugs for less than 3 months. From PBMCs, RNA was extracted and then used to make the TCR library. Each patient gave approximately 9.6 milliliters of EDTA-anticoagulated peripheral blood. The CDR3 covers 16 residues. The junction had 8 bases not matched to a gene; V was cut back by 5 bases and J by 0 bases. Germline V gene data show CDR1 as WNHNN and CDR2 as SYGVQD (reference sequence).

Many counts were recorded for this clonotype. Its target is unknown. The sample consisted of peripheral blood mononuclear cells (PBMCs), taken at new diagnosis, from a patient treated with antithyroid drugs. The V gene is TRBV10-1, the J gene TRBJ2-3; 7 nucleotides align to TRBD1. The sequence was collected from a female donor with Graves disease. The chain's CDR3 is CASSTRTGESTDTQYF. As DNA, the CDR3 is TGCGCCAGCAGTACTCGGACAGGCGAAAGCACAGATACGCAGTATTTT.